The present TCR beta chain was sequenced within a study of radiotherapy plus CTLA-4 blockade in lung cancer. Across the study: Of all patients, around 18% responded objectively and approximately 30% showed disease control.

The count of this clone is one. Its cognate antigen is unknown. V was pared by 2 bases and J by 4 bases, with 8 bases between. The CDR3 covers 13 residues. Per germline, CDR1 SGHTA and CDR2 FQGNSA. Clones were sequenced by immunoSEQ multiplex PCR, and TCRdb holds only the in-frame ones, with some missing. The sample lists approximately 65,000 clones; roughly 80% were seen once. General study results and limits: Early blood T cell clone dynamics reportedly forecast response best, with interferon-beta. Blood saw expansion of tumor-derived TCR clones after radiotherapy plus ipilimumab.

Focal radiation plus CTLA-4 blockade with ipilimumab was given to patients with chemo-refractory metastatic non-small-cell lung cancer. The material sequenced was peripheral blood, taken from a patient treated with radiotherapy plus ipilimumab. This chain connects TRBV7-2 to TRBJ1-1; perhaps TRBD1 as D (6 bases). This TCR was recovered from a human donor with non-small cell lung cancer who had a complete response to radiotherapy plus ipilimumab. The CDR3 sequence is CASSLRGPTEAFF. The CDR3 coding sequence is TGTGCCAGCAGCTTACGGGGGCCCACTGAAGCTTTCTTT.